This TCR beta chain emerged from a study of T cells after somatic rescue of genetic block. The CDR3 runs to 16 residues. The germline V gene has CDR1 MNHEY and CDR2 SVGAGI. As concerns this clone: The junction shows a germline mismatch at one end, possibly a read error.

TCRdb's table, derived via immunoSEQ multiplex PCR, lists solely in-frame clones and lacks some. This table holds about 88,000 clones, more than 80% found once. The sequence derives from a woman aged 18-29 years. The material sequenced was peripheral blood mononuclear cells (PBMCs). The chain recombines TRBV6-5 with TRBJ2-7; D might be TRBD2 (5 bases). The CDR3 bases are TGTGCCAGCAGTTACAGGGCTTCGGGGTTCTCCCACGAGCAGTACTTC. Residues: CASSYRASGFSHEQYF.